These 30 T cell receptor beta chains originate from one sample sequenced in a study of blood T cell repertoires in COVID-19. Clones were sequenced by immunoSEQ multiplex PCR, and TCRdb holds only the in-frame ones, with some missing. Among roughly 170,000 clones, 82% were seen once, and the ten largest hold around 18%. Sequenced input: PBMCs or T cells enriched from blood (not recorded which). The receptor set was obtained from a man in his 60s who had recovered from COVID-19.

This clone was detected a few times. This chain connects TRBV28 to TRBJ1-4; D possibly corresponds to TRBD1 (6 bases). Germline V lookup: CDR1 MDHEN, CDR2 SYDVKM. The CDR3 spans 16 residues. Trimming removed 5 bases from V and 0 bases from J, with 13 bases in between. The CDR3 sequence is CASSRLRTATNEKLFF. The CDR3 nucleotides are TGTGCCAGCAGTAGACTCCGGACAGCAACTAATGAAAAACTGTTTTTT.

The V gene is TRBV28, the J gene TRBJ1-1; 8 bases map to TRBD1. Germline trimming cut 4 bases from V and 6 bases from J; bases unmatched to any gene: 7. The CDR3 spans 14 residues. Per germline, CDR1 MDHEN and CDR2 SYDVKM. The CDR3 loop is CASSWPRGLSEAFF. The CDR3 DNA is TGTGCCAGCAGTTGGCCCAGGGGGCTGTCTGAAGCTTTCTTT. Together with reference TRBV28 and TRBJ1-1, the CDR3 gives the full variable domain: DVKVTQSSRYLVKRTGEKVFLECVQDMDHENMFWYRQDPGLGLRLIYFSYDVKMKEKGDIPEGYSVSREKKERFSLILESASTNQTSMYLCASSWPRGLSEAFFGQGTRLTVV.

The chain recombines TRBV28 with TRBJ2-3, with 7 bases fitting TRBD1. CDR1 MDHEN and CDR2 SYDVKM come from the germline V gene. J lost 3 bases, V lost 6 bases, and 9 bases had no gene match. CDR3 length: 15 residues. The CDR3 coding sequence is TGTGCCAGCAGCCGAAACAGGGGTCAGACAGATACGCAGTATTTT. The encoded protein is CASSRNRGQTDTQYF. Together with reference TRBV28 and TRBJ2-3, the CDR3 gives the full variable domain: DVKVTQSSRYLVKRTGEKVFLECVQDMDHENMFWYRQDPGLGLRLIYFSYDVKMKEKGDIPEGYSVSREKKERFSLILESASTNQTSMYLCASSRNRGQTDTQYFGPGTRLTVL.

Note on this clone: This sample also contains other DNA sequences that code for the same CDR3. The rearrangement uses TRBV7-9 and TRBJ2-3, with D perhaps TRBD2 (5 bases). Germline V CDR1 and CDR2: SEHNR, FQNEAQ (reference sequence). The CDR3 is 14 residues long. Trimming pared 5 bases from V and 2 bases from J, leaving 11 bases between. CDR3 sequence reads: CASSPSGNTDTQYF. The CDR3 DNA reads TGTGCCAGCAGCCCCTCGGGGAACACAGATACGCAGTATTTT.

This sequence joins TRBV28 and TRBJ2-7, with TRBD2 as a possible D gene (6 bases). The germline gives CDR1 MDHEN, CDR2 SYDVKM. Deletions cut 3 bases from V and 0 bases from J, with 12 bases between. The CDR3 is 15 amino acids. CDR3 nucleotide sequence: TGTGCCAGCAGTTTGGCTAGCGACTACTCCTACGAGCAGTACTTC. It codes for CASSLASDYSYEQYF.

This chain joins TRBV4-1 and TRBJ2-5; D remains ambiguous. V dropped 1 base and J dropped 2 bases, with 8 bases sitting between them. CDR1 is MGHRA, CDR2 YSYEKL, per germline. This CDR3 comprises 14 residues. The DNA for the CDR3 is TGCGCCAGCAGCCAAGGGCCCACACAAGAGACCCAGTACTTC. Protein sequence: CASSQGPTQETQYF.

This CDR3 reads CASRLSWTGGNQPQHF. The CDR3 bases are TGTGCCAGCAGGCTAAGCTGGACAGGAGGGAATCAGCCCCAGCATTTT. V gene TRBV28 combines with J gene TRBJ1-5; 7 positions agree with TRBD1. From germline, CDR1 is MDHEN and CDR2 SYDVKM. V lost 6 bases, J lost 4 bases, and 12 bases stayed unmatched. CDR3 length: 16 residues.

The genes are TRBV6-5 and TRBJ1-2; TRBD1 agrees at 7 bases. There are 15 residues in the CDR3. Trimming cost V 4 bases and J 2 bases; bases outside gene matches: 7. CDR1 MNHEY and CDR2 SVGAGI come from the germline V gene. CDR3 nucleotides: TGTGCCAGCAGTTCCTGGACAGGATTGAACTATGGCTACACCTTC. Translation gives CASSSWTGLNYGYTF.

The chain is built from TRBV28 and TRBJ1-5; D is possibly TRBD1 (5 bases). The germline V gene encodes CDR1 MDHEN and CDR2 SYDVKM. This CDR3 region has 15 residues. V lost 5 bases to trimming and J lost 7 bases, with 18 bases between them. The CDR3 DNA reads TGTGCCAGCAGTCGTTTCCAGGGTGGAGTACAGCCCCAGCATTTT. It translates to CASSRFQGGVQPQHF.

The rearrangement links TRBV11-3 to TRBJ2-3; D possibly corresponds to TRBD2 (5 bases). Trimming took off 3 bases at V and 0 bases at J, with 10 bases between the two ends. Germline CDR1 SGHNT, CDR2 YENEEA. CDR3 length equals 15 residues. CDR3: CASSLSEGSTDTQYF. The DNA of the CDR3 is TGTGCCAGCAGCTTGAGTGAGGGAAGCACAGATACGCAGTATTTT. Supplemented by reference TRBV11-3 and TRBJ2-3, the full variable domain reads EAGVVQSPRYKIIEKKQPVAFWCNPISGHNTLYWYLQNLGQGPELLIRYENEEAVDDSQLPKDRFSAERLKGVDSTLKIQPAELGDSAVYLCASSLSEGSTDTQYFGPGTRLTVL.

The CDR3 DNA is TGCGCCAGCAGCTTGGGTCGGGACACCGGCAATTCACCCCTCCACTTT. This translates into CASSLGRDTGNSPLHF. The chain recombines TRBV5-1 with TRBJ1-6, with a possible D match to TRBD1 (6 bases). CDR1 is SGHRS and CDR2 is YFSETQ in the germline V gene. Trimming shortened V by 0 bases and J by 7 bases, and 14 bases separated the two germline ends. The CDR3 runs to 16 residues.

The chain links TRBV5-8 to TRBJ1-1; 9 nucleotides agree with TRBD1. The J segment lost 4 bases and the V segment lost 4 bases, leaving 5 bases of the junction unmatched. Germline lookup yields CDR1 SGHTS and CDR2 YDEGEE. CDR3 length equals 14 residues. The DNA of the CDR3 is TGTGCCAGCAGCCTGGGACAGGGAATCACTGAAGCTTTCTTT. It encodes CASSLGQGITEAFF. Full variable domain (remainder filled in from reference TRBV5-8 and TRBJ1-1): EAGVTQSPTHLIKTRGQQATLRCSPISGHTSVYWYQQALGLGLQFLLWYDEGEERNRGNFPPRFSGRQFPNYSSELNVNALELEDSALYLCASSLGQGITEAFFGQGTRLTVV.

The V call is TRBV4-2, the J call TRBJ1-2; TRBD1 matches at 9 bases. The J segment lost 7 bases and the V segment lost 3 bases, leaving 9 bases of the junction unmatched. The CDR3 is 15 residues long. The germline V gene has CDR1 LGHNA and CDR2 YNFKEQ. This chain's CDR3 is CASSHRDRDATGYTF. The CDR3 DNA reads as TGTGCCAGCAGCCATCGGGACAGGGACGCAACTGGCTACACCTTC.

This clone was observed a handful of times. The chain employs TRBV27 and TRBJ1-2; 7 bases agree with TRBD1. J was trimmed by 7 bases and V by 2 bases; bases with no gene match: 13. The CDR3 contains 16 residues. Germline V gene sequence: CDR1 MNHEY, CDR2 SMNVEV (reference sequence). CDR3 sequence: CASSLHGGGGRRGYTF. The CDR3 DNA reads as TGTGCCAGCAGTTTACACGGCGGAGGGGGCCGGCGTGGCTACACCTTC.

The gene calls are TRBV5-1 and TRBJ2-7; 7 nucleotides match TRBD1. V lost 1 base, J lost 3 bases, and 4 bases stayed unmatched. Germline lookup yields CDR1 SGHRS and CDR2 YFSETQ. CDR3 length equals 14 residues. The chain's CDR3 is CASSLTGESYEQYF. The CDR3 region has the DNA TGCGCCAGCAGCTTGACAGGGGAGAGCTACGAGCAGTACTTC.

The chain links TRBV4-1 to TRBJ2-7; 7 nucleotides agree with TRBD2. J gave up 5 bases and V 0 bases, and 13 bases lay outside the gene matches. The CDR3 has 17 residues. Germline V lookup: CDR1 MGHRA, CDR2 YSYEKL. CDR3: CASSQDHKETSSDEQYF. In nucleotides, the CDR3 is TGCGCCAGCAGCCAAGATCATAAGGAGACTAGCAGTGACGAGCAGTACTTC.

This clone showed up just once. CDR3 in DNA: TGTGCCAGCAGTTTTTCCCAGGGATCTCATAATTCACCCCTCCACTTT. It encodes CASSFSQGSHNSPLHF. The J gene is TRBJ1-6, the V gene TRBV28; TRBD1 might be the D (5 bases). This CDR3 comprises 16 residues. Germline values: CDR1 MDHEN, CDR2 SYDVKM. The V end was cut by 3 bases, the J end by 5 bases, with 14 bases between.

This rearrangement joins TRBV3-1 (or the pseudogene TRBV3-2) to TRBJ2-2, with D uncertain. This CDR3 is built from 12 residues. Between the trimmed V and J ends, which lost 3 bases and 8 bases, there was a span of 7 bases. The germline V gene encodes CDR1 LGHDT and CDR2 YNNKEL (reference sequence). CDR3 residues: CASSQSRGELFF. The CDR3 region has the DNA TGTGCCAGCAGCCAGTCTAGGGGGGAGCTGTTTTTT.

The genes are TRBV14 and TRBJ1-1, with a tentative D call TRBD1 (6 bases). CDR1 is SGHDN and CDR2 is FVKESK in the germline V gene. The CDR3 length is 15 residues. V was trimmed by 4 bases and J by 0 bases, leaving 12 bases between them. The CDR3 loop is CASSPDRLMNTEAFF. Here the CDR3 DNA reads TGTGCCAGCAGCCCCGACAGGCTCATGAACACTGAAGCTTTCTTT.

The V gene is TRBV29-1, the J gene TRBJ1-1; 7 bases match TRBD1. Germline loops: CDR1 SQVTM, CDR2 ANQGSEA. J gave up 2 bases and V 8 bases, and 11 bases lay outside the gene matches. The CDR3 totals 14 residues. The CDR3 reads CSSRTGTVNTEAFF. CDR3 bases: TGCAGCTCCAGGACCGGGACAGTTAACACTGAAGCTTTCTTT.

The rearrangement joins TRBV5-1 to TRBJ2-3; maybe TRBD2 (7 bases). The CDR3 is 15 amino acids. V lost 2 bases and J 7 bases, leaving 17 bases between the germline ends. Germline V gives CDR1 SGHRS, CDR2 YFSETQ. The CDR3, as DNA: TGCGCCAGCAGCTTTGGTGATCGGGGGGACAATACGCAGTATTTT. It yields the protein CASSFGDRGDNTQYF.

V and J are TRBV19 and TRBJ2-2; 7 positions match TRBD2. This CDR3 spans 15 amino acids. Unmatched junction bases numbered 7, after V lost 5 bases and J lost 4 bases. The germline V gene encodes CDR1 LNHDA and CDR2 SQIVND (reference sequence). The CDR3 nucleotides are TGTGCCAGTAGTCTAGTGCTAGCGGCCACCGGGGAGCTGTTTTTT. This translates into CASSLVLAATGELFF.

The gene calls are TRBV7-9 and TRBJ2-3, with TRBD2 identical over 7 bases. This CDR3 contains 16 residues. The V gene end was trimmed by 3 bases and the J gene end by 3 bases; junction bases not matched to a gene: 9. Germline-derived CDR1 and CDR2 are SEHNR and FQNEAQ (reference sequence). As DNA, the CDR3 is TGTGCCAGCAGCTTGGGAGGGCCCTTCGAGACAGATACGCAGTATTTT. Encoded protein: CASSLGGPFETDTQYF.

This clone has just a few counts. This sequence joins TRBV29-1 and TRBJ2-3; 10 bases match TRBD1. Germline CDR1 and CDR2: SQVTM and ANQGSEA. V lost 7 bases, J lost 7 bases, and 14 bases stayed unmatched. The CDR3 is 15 residues long. CDR3 nucleotides: TGCAGCGGCCATATCCGGGACAGGGGTGTAAATACGCAGTATTTT. It encodes CSGHIRDRGVNTQYF.

This sequence joins TRBV30 and TRBJ1-5, with D possibly matching TRBD1 (5 bases). CDR1 and CDR2 (germline): GTSNPN, SVGIG (reference sequence). The CDR3 runs 16 residues. V was cut by 0 bases and J by 9 bases, with 21 bases left in between. In DNA form, the CDR3 reads TGTGCCTGGAGTGTACCATCAGGGTTGACCTGGGGGCCCCAGCATTTT. As protein: CAWSVPSGLTWGPQHF.

The chain employs TRBV7-9 and TRBJ1-6; D is perhaps TRBD1 (6 bases). V was trimmed by 5 bases and J by 6 bases, leaving 17 bases between them. CDR1 SEHNR and CDR2 FQNEAQ come from the germline V gene (reference sequence). This CDR3 spans 16 amino acids. CDR3: CASSPHPGQINSPLHF. CDR3 bases: TGTGCCAGCAGCCCCCACCCTGGACAGATTAATTCACCCCTCCACTTT.

J is TRBJ1-1 and V is TRBV6-1; 8 bases align to TRBD1. Trimming cost V 2 bases and J 8 bases; bases outside gene matches: 4. CDR3 size: 13 residues. CDR1 and CDR2 (germline): MNHNS, SASEGT. CDR3: CASSESDREEAFF. CDR3 bases: TGTGCCAGCAGTGAATCGGACAGGGAAGAAGCTTTCTTT.

V gene TRBV28 combines with J gene TRBJ1-6, with TRBD1 matching over 10 bases. Germline V CDR1 and CDR2: MDHEN, SYDVKM. The CDR3 extends over 15 amino acids. The V gene end was trimmed by 3 bases and the J gene end by 6 bases; junction bases not matched to a gene: 2. CDR3 region: CASSFGTGVNSPLHF. CDR3 coding DNA: TGTGCCAGCAGTTTCGGGACAGGGGTTAATTCACCCCTCCACTTT.

This clone has a handful of counts. V is TRBV29-1 and J is TRBJ1-6, with D possibly matching TRBD1 (5 bases). V was pared by 4 bases and J by 6 bases, with 10 bases between. Germline CDR1 and CDR2: SQVTM and ANQGSEA. CDR3 length equals 13 residues. CDR3 protein: CSVGDSSNSPLHF. The CDR3 nucleotides read TGCAGCGTTGGTGACAGCTCTAATTCACCCCTCCACTTT.

The chain combines TRBV27 with TRBJ2-2, with 10 bases aligning to TRBD2. CDR3 length: 17 residues. Germline trimming cut 7 bases from V and 3 bases from J; bases unmatched to any gene: 11. In germline, CDR1 is MNHEY, CDR2 SMNVEV (reference sequence). Here the CDR3 DNA reads TGTGCCAGCACCATATCAGCGGGGGGGCCGTACACCGGGGAGCTGTTTTTT. It translates to CASTISAGGPYTGELFF.